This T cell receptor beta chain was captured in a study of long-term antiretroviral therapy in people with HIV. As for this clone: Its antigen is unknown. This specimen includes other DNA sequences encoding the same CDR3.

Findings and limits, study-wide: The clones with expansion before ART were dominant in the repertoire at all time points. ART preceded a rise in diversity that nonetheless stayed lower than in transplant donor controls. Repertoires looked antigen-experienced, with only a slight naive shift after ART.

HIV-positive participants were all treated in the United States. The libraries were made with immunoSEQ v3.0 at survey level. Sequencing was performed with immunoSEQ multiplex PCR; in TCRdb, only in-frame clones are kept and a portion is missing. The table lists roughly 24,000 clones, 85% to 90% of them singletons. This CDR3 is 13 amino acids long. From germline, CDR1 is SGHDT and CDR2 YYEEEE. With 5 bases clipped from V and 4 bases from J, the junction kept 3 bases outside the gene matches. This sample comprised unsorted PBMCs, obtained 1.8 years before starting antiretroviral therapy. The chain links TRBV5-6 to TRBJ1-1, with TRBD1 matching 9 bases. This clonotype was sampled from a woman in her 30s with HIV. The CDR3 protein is CASRSTGGTEAFF. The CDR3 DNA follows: TGTGCCAGCAGATCGACAGGGGGCACTGAAGCTTTCTTT.